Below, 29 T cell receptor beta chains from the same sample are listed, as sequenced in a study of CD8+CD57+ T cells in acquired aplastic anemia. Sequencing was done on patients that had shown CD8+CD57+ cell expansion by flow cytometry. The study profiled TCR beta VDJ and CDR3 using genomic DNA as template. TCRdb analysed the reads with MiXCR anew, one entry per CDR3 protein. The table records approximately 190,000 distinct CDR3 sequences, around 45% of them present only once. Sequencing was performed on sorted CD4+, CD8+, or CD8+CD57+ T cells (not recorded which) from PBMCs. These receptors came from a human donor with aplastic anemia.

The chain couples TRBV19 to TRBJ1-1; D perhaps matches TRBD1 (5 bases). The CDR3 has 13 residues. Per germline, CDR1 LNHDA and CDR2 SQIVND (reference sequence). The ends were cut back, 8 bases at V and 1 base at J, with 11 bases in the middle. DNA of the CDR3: TGTGCCAGTTGGGGGACTCAGAACACTGAAGCTTTCTTT. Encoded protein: CASWGTQNTEAFF.

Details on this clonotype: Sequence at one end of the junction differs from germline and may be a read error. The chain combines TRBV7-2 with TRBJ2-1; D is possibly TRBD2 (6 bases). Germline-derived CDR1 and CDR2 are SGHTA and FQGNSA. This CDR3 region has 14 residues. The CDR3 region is CASSLAGRGSEQSF. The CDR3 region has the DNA TGTGCCAGCAGCTTAGCTGGGCGGGGTAGTGAGCAGTCCTTC.

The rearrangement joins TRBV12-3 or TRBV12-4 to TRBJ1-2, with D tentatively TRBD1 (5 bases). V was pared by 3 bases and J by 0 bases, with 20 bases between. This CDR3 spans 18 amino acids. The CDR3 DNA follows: TGTGCCAGCAGTTTCGGTGTAGACGGGGACCCCACTAACTATGGCTACACCTTC. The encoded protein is CASSFGVDGDPTNYGYTF.

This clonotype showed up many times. The CDR3 nucleotides read TGTGCCAGCAGCTTAAGGGTGCGGGGGAACACTGAAGCTTTCTTT. It is translated as CASSLRVRGNTEAFF. This chain links TRBV7-2 with TRBJ1-1; no clear D. Trimming took off 2 bases at V and 1 base at J, with 11 bases between the two ends. The CDR3 is 15 residues long. The germline V gene has CDR1 SGHTA and CDR2 FQGNSA.

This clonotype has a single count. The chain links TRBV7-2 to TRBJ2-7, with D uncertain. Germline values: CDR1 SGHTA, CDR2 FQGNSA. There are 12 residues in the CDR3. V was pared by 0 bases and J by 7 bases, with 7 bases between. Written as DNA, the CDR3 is TGTGCCAGCAGCTTAGCAAGGCTGGAGCAGTACTTC. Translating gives CASSLARLEQYF.

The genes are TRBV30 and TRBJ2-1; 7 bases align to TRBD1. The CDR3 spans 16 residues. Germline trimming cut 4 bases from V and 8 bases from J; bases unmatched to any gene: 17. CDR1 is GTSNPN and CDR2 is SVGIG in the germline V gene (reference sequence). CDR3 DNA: TGTGCCTGGACTACAGGGGCAGCCTCCCCAGGGTATGAGCAGTTCTTC. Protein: CAWTTGAASPGYEQFF.

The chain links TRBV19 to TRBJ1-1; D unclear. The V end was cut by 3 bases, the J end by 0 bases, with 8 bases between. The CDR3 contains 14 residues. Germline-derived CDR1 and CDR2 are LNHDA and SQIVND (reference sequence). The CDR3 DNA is TGTGCCAGTAGTATTAGAGGCATGAACACTGAAGCTTTCTTT. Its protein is CASSIRGMNTEAFF.

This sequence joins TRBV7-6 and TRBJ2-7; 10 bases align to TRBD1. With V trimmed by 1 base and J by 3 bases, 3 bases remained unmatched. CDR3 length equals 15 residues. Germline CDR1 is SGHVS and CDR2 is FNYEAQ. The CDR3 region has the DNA TGTGCCAGCAGCTTAGGACAGGGGGCAAACTACGAGCAGTACTTC. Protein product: CASSLGQGANYEQYF.

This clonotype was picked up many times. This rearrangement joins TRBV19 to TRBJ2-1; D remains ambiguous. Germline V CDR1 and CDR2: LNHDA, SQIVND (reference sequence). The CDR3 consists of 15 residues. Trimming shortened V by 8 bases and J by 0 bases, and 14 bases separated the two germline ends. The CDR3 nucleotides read TGTGCCAGTGCCCCAGGCAGAAGCTCCTACAATGAGCAGTTCTTC. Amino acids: CASAPGRSSYNEQFF.

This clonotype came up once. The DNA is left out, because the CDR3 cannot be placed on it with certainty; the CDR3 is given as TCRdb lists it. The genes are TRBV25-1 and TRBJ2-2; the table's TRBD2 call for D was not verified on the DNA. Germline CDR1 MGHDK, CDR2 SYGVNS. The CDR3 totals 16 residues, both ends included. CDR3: CACSARPGGNTGELFF.

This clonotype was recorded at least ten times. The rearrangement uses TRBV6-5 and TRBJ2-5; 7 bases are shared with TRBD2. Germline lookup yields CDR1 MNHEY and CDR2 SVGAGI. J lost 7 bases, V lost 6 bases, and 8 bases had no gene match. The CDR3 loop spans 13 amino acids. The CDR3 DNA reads TGTGCCAGCAGGCAGGCTGGGGGGGGGACCCAGTACTTC. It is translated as CASRQAGGGTQYF.

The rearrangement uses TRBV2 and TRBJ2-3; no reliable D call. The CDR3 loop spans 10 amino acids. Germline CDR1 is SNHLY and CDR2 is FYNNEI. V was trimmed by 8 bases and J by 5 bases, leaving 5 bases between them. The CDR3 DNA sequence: TGTGCCAGCGGGGTAGATACGCAGTATTTT. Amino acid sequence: CASGVDTQYF.

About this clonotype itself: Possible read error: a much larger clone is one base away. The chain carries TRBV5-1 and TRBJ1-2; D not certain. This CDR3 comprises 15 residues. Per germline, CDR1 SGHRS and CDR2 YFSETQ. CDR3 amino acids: CASSPTRAENYSYTF. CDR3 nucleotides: TGCGCCAGCAGCCCCACTAGAGCTGAGAACTATAGCTACACCTTC.

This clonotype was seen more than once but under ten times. CDR3 amino acids: CASSSGQGADEQYF. CDR3 nucleotides: TGTGCCAGTAGTTCCGGACAGGGAGCGGACGAGCAGTACTTC. V is TRBV19 and J is TRBJ2-7; TRBD1 aligns across 8 bases. The CDR3 runs to 14 residues. The J segment lost 5 bases and the V segment lost 5 bases, leaving 8 bases of the junction unmatched. Germline values: CDR1 LNHDA, CDR2 SQIVND (reference sequence).

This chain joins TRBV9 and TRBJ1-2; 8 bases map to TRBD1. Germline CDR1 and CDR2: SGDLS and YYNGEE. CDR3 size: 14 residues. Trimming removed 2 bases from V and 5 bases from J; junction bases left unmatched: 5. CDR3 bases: TGTGCCAGCAGCGTTATGGACAGGGTATATGGCTACACCTTC. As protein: CASSVMDRVYGYTF.

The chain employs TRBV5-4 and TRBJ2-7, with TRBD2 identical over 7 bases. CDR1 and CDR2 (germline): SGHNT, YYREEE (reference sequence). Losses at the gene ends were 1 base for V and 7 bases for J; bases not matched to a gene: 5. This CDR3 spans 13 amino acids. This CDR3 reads CASSLPGLQEQYF. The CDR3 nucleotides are TGTGCCAGCAGCTTGCCGGGACTACAGGAGCAGTACTTC. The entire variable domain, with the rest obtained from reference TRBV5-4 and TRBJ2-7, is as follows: ETGVTQSPTHLIKTRGQQVTLRCSSQSGHNTVSWYQQALGQGPQFIFQYYREEENGRGNFPPRFSGLQFPNYSSELNVNALELDDSALYLCASSLPGLQEQYFGPGTRLTVT.

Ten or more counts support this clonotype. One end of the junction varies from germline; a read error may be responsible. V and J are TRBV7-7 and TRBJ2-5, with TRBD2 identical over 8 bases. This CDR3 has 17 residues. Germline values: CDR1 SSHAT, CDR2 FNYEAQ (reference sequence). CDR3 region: CASSLSYSLAGRETQYF. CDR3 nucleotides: TGTGCTAGCAGCTTATCATACTCGCTAGCGGGTCGGGAGACCCAGTACTTC. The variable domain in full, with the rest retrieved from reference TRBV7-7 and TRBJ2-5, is GAGVSQSPRYKVTKRGQDVTLRCDPISSHATLYWYQQALGQGPEFLTYFNYEAQPDKSGLPSDRFSAERPEGSISTLTIQRTEQRDSAMYRCASSLSYSLAGRETQYFGPGTRLLVL.

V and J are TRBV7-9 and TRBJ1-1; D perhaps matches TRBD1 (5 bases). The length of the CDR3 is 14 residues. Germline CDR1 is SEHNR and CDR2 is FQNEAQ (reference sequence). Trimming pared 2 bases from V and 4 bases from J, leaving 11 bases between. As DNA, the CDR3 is TGTGCCAGCAGCTTACTCACCAGGGCCACTGAAGCTTTCTTT. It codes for CASSLLTRATEAFF.

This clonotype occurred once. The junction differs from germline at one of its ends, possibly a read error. As DNA, the CDR3 is TGCGCCAGCAGTGTTTCTGGATTCAACGAGCAGTACTTC. This codes for CASSVSGFNEQYF. The V call is TRBV9, the J call TRBJ2-7; no definite D call. The length of the CDR3 is 13 residues. Germline lookup yields CDR1 SGDLS and CDR2 YYNGEE.

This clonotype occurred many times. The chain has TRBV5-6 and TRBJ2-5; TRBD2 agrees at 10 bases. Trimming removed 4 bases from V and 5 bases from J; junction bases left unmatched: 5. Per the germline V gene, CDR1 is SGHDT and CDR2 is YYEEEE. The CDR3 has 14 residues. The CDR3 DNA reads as TGTGCCAGCAGCAAGGGGACTAGCGAGGAGACCCAGTACTTC. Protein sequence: CASSKGTSEETQYF.

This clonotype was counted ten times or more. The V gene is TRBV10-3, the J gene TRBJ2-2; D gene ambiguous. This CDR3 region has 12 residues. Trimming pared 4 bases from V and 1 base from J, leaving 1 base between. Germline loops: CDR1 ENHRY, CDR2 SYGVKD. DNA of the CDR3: TGTGCCATCAGTGTGAACACCGGGGAGCTGTTTTTT. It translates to CAISVNTGELFF.

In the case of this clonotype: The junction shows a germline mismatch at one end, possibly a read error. The CDR3 sequence: CATSKGPGARELYF. The CDR3 nucleotides read TGTGCCACCAGTAAGGGACCGGGGGCCCGGGAGCTGTACTTC. The V and J genes are TRBV24-1 and TRBJ2-7, with D perhaps TRBD1 or TRBD2 (6 bases each). CDR3 length equals 14 residues. The germline V gene encodes CDR1 KGHDR and CDR2 SFDVKD.

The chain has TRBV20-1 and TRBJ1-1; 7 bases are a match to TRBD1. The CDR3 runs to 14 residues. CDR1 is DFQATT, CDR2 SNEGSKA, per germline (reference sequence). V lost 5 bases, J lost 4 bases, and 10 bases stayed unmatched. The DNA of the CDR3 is TGCAGTGCTCCGGCAGGGGGTCAGGGCACTGAAGCTTTCTTT. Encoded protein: CSAPAGGQGTEAFF.

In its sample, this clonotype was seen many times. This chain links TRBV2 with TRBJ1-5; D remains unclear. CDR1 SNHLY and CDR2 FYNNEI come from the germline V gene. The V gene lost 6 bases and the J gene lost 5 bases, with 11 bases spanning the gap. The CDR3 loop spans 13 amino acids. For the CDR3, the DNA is TGTGCCAGCAGCGTCCTGACCCATCAGCCCCAGCATTTT. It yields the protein CASSVLTHQPQHF. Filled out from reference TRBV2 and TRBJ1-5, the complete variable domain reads EPEVTQTPSHQVTQMGQEVILRCVPISNHLYFYWYRQILGQKVEFLVSFYNNEISEKSEIFDDQFSVERPDGSNFTLKIRSTKLEDSAMYFCASSVLTHQPQHFGDGTRLSIL.

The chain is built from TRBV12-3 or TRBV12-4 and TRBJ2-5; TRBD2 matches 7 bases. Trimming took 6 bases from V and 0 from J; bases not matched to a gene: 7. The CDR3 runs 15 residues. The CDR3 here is CASSRVGTNQETQYF. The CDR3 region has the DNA TGTGCCAGCAGCCGCGTCGGGACTAACCAAGAGACCCAGTACTTC.

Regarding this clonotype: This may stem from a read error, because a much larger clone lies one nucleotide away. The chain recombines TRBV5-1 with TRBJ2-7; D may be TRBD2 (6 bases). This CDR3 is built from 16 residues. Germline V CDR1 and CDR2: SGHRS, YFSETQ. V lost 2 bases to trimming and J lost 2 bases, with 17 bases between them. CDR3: CASSFGGAGSPYEQYF. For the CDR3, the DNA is TGCGCCAGCAGCTTTGGAGGGGCCGGGAGCCCCTACGAGCAGTACTTC.

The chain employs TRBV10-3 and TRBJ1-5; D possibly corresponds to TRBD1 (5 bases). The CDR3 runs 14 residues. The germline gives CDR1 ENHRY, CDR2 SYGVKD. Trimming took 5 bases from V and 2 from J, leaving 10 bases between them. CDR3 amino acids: CAISTDRGNQPQHF. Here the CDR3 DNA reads TGTGCCATCAGTACCGACAGAGGCAATCAGCCCCAGCATTTT.

CDR3: CASSSDPSGGVSVSDTQYF. DNA for the CDR3: TGTGCCAGCAGCTCAGATCCTAGCGGAGGGGTCTCGGTTTCGGATACGCAGTATTTT. This rearrangement joins TRBV11-2 to TRBJ2-3; 7 nucleotides align to TRBD2. CDR1 SGHAT and CDR2 FQNNGV come from the germline V gene. Trimming at V came to 4 bases and at J to 6 bases, leaving 22 bases not matched to a gene. This CDR3 is built from 19 residues.

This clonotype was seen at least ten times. CDR3 sequence (DNA): TGTGCCAGCAGCTTAGAGGCAGGGGGCATGGATTCACCCCTCCACTTT. Translation gives CASSLEAGGMDSPLHF. The chain uses TRBV7-6 and TRBJ1-6, with 8 positions matching TRBD1. The CDR3 runs 16 residues. Germline CDR1 is SGHVS and CDR2 is FNYEAQ. The V gene end was trimmed by 1 base and the J gene end by 8 bases; junction bases not matched to a gene: 7. The full variable domain, in which reference TRBV7-6 and TRBJ1-6 provide the parts outside the CDR3, is GAGVSQSPRYKVTKRGQDVALRCDPISGHVSLYWYRQALGQGPEFLTYFNYEAQQDKSGLPNDRFSAERPEGSISTLTIQRTEQRDSAMYRCASSLEAGGMDSPLHFGNGTRLTVT.